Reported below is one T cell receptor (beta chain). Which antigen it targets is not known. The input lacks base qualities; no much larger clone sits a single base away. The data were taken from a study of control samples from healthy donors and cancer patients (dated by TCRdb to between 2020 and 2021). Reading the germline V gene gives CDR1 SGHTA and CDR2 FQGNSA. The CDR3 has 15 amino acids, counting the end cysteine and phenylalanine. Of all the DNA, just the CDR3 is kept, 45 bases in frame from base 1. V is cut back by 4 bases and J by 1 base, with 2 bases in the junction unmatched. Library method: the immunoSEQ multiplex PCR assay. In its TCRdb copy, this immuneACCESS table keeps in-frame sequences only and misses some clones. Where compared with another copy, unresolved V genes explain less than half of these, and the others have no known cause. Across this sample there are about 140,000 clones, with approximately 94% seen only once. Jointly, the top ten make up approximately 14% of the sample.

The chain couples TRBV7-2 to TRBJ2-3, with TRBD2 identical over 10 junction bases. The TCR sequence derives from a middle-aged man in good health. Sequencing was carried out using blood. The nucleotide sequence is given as TGTGCCAGCAGCTCCGGACTAGCGGGCACAGATACGCAGTATTTT. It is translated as CASSSGLAGTDTQYF.